The present entry profiles one T cell receptor (beta chain) with its context. Its specificity is not known. This entry comes from a study of Ad26.COV2.S vaccination and SARS-CoV-2 variants. Looking at the study overall: Ad26.COV2.S was injected intramuscularly once or twice, 56 days apart.

Regarding treatment: some 20 received Ad26.COV2.S at low or high dose, single or two shots; roughly five received placebo; per-sample allocation not given. It was on day 63 after the first vaccine or placebo injection that samples were taken. Built on an Ad26 vector, the vaccine expressed Wuhan-strain SARS-CoV-2 spike. Trimming pared 2 bases from V and 3 bases from J, leaving 8 bases between. Germline V gene data show CDR1 as MNHNS and CDR2 as SASEGT. This CDR3 has 14 residues. TCRdb's table, derived via immunoSEQ multiplex PCR, lists solely in-frame clones and lacks some. The sample lists 350,000 to 450,000 clones, 75% to 90% occurring once. Study observations and caveats: Individuals receiving vaccine had higher spike-specific TCR breadth than placebo recipients did. Vaccinated and placebo-treated recipients had similar non-spike TCR breadth.

This clonotype was obtained from a person between 18 and 65 years old who received the Ad26.COV2.S COVID-19 vaccine or a placebo. The source material was peripheral blood, sampled in a trial of Ad26.COV2.S vaccine versus placebo. The chain uses TRBV6-1 and TRBJ1-5, with D possibly being TRBD1 (6 bases). CDR3 sequence reads: CASSETGANQPQHF. DNA of the CDR3: TGTGCCAGCAGTGAAACGGGGGCCAATCAGCCCCAGCATTTT.